The 18 T cell receptor beta chains given below trace back to one sample, sequenced in a study of cytomegalovirus exposure and HLA in healthy donors. The PCR had 60 Vbeta and 13 Jbeta primers. Sequencing was performed with immunoSEQ multiplex PCR; in TCRdb, only in-frame clones are kept and a portion is missing. The data hold 150,000 to 200,000 clones, with 80% to 85% observed a single time. The sample taken for sequencing was PBMCs. Receptors originate from a human donor in good health.

V usage is TRBV9 and J usage is TRBJ2-3; D is perhaps TRBD2 (7 bases). This CDR3 has 16 residues. Germline-derived CDR1 and CDR2 are SGDLS and YYNGEE. The V gene lost 0 bases and the J gene lost 4 bases, with 15 bases spanning the gap. CDR3 nucleotide sequence: TGTGCCAGCAGCGTAGGGGGAGGGGGGCAGGCAGATACGCAGTATTTT. It specifies CASSVGGGGQADTQYF.

The chain is built from TRBV10-2 and TRBJ2-3; TRBD2 might be the D (7 bases). Germline V gene lookup returns CDR1 WSHSY and CDR2 SAAADI. The length of the CDR3 is 14 residues. With 6 bases removed from V and 4 bases from J, the gap between germline ends came to 14 bases. Written as DNA, the CDR3 is TGCGCCAGCAGGCCGGGGGGCCTGCCAGATACGCAGTATTTT. This encodes CASRPGGLPDTQYF.

The rearrangement joins TRBV6-4 to TRBJ2-3; D gene uncertain. Per the germline V gene, CDR1 is MRHNA and CDR2 is SNTAGT. The CDR3 has 14 amino acids. The V and J ends lost 6 bases and 0 bases respectively, with 10 bases between them. In DNA form, the CDR3 reads TGTGCCAGCAGCGTTAGTTCAAGCACAGATACGCAGTATTTT. It specifies CASSVSSSTDTQYF.

The chain has TRBV11-2 and TRBJ2-7, with 7 bases matching TRBD1. This CDR3 is built from 14 residues. Losses at the gene ends were 5 bases for V and 2 bases for J; bases not matched to a gene: 6. Germline-derived CDR1 and CDR2 are SGHAT and FQNNGV. The CDR3 spells CASSPSQGAYEQYF. The CDR3 DNA is TGTGCCAGCAGCCCTTCCCAGGGGGCCTACGAGCAGTACTTC.

V gene TRBV5-1 combines with J gene TRBJ1-4, with 9 nucleotides matching TRBD1. Per the germline V gene, CDR1 is SGHRS and CDR2 is YFSETQ. V lost 3 bases to trimming and J lost 8 bases; unmatched junction nucleotides: 11. This CDR3 contains 16 residues. The CDR3 nucleotides are TGCGCCAGCAGCTCGCAAATGGGGACAGGGAACGAAAAACTGTTTTTT. Translated, it gives CASSSQMGTGNEKLFF.

V usage is TRBV6-4 and J usage is TRBJ2-7; 12 nucleotides align to TRBD2. After removal of 3 bases from V and 4 bases from J, the junction contained 7 bases not matched to a gene. CDR3 length: 16 residues. The germline V gene has CDR1 MRHNA and CDR2 SNTAGT. The CDR3 region is CASSEFSTSGGYEQYF. The CDR3 DNA reads TGTGCCAGCAGTGAGTTTTCGACTAGCGGGGGATACGAGCAGTACTTC.

This clone came up once. As the CDR3 is not closed by the conserved phenylalanine or tryptophan, this likely results from a read error. The genes are TRBV5-1 and TRBJ1-2; tentative D call: TRBD1 (6 bases). The CDR3 sequence is 12 residues long. Trimming pared 4 bases from V and 6 bases from J, leaving 10 bases between. The germline CDR1 and CDR2 sequences are SGHRS and YFSETQ. CDR3 in amino acids: CASSVSGDGYTL. Written as DNA, the CDR3 is TGCGCCAGCAGCGTATCAGGGGATGGCTACACCCTC.

This clone appeared a single time. The gene calls are TRBV18 and TRBJ2-7; TRBD1 matches 8 bases. The CDR3 sequence is 17 residues long. The ends lost 2 bases at V and 3 bases at J; junction bases unmatched: 12. Per germline, CDR1 KGHSH and CDR2 LQKENI. CDR3 region: CASSPSPGQGSGYEQYF. Here the CDR3 DNA reads TGTGCCAGCTCACCATCTCCCGGACAGGGAAGTGGCTACGAGCAGTACTTC.

The rearrangement links TRBV2 to TRBJ2-3; 11 nucleotides line up with TRBD2. The CDR3 covers 16 residues. V trimming: 4 bases; J trimming: 3 bases; junction bases outside the gene matches: 6. The germline CDR1 and CDR2 sequences are SNHLY and FYNNEI. The CDR3 loop is CASSVPLAGGTDTQYF. The CDR3 region has the DNA TGTGCCAGCAGTGTTCCTTTAGCGGGGGGGACAGATACGCAGTATTTT.

Only a few counts were recorded for this clone. J is TRBJ2-1 and V is TRBV5-1, with 9 bases lining up with TRBD1. J lost 6 bases, V lost 2 bases, and 6 bases had no gene match. CDR1 and CDR2 (germline): SGHRS, YFSETQ. CDR3 length: 15 residues. The CDR3 loop reads CASSFRDRDANEQFF. DNA for the CDR3: TGCGCCAGCAGCTTCCGGGACAGGGATGCCAATGAGCAGTTCTTC.

Concerning this clone itself: This CDR3 is missing its conserved last phenylalanine or tryptophan, likely due to a read error. V is TRBV20-1 and J is TRBJ1-1; TRBD1 might be the D (6 bases). The V gene's germline CDR1 is DFQATT and CDR2 SNEGSKA (reference sequence). Trimming pared 7 bases from V and 5 bases from J, leaving 11 bases between. The CDR3 covers 11 residues. This chain's CDR3 is CSVQGTTEAFL. In DNA form, the CDR3 reads TGCAGTGTTCAGGGGACAACTGAAGCTTTCCTT.

J is TRBJ2-7 and V is TRBV7-9, with a possible D match to TRBD2 (6 bases). Trimming removed 5 bases at V and 5 bases at J, with 16 bases between. Germline V CDR1 and CDR2: SEHNR, FQNEAQ (reference sequence). The CDR3 has 14 residues. CDR3: CASSPRLERDEQYF. The CDR3 nucleotides are TGTGCCAGCAGCCCGCGACTAGAAAGGGACGAGCAGTACTTC. Based on the CDR3 plus reference TRBV7-9 and TRBJ2-7, the full variable domain is DTGVSQNPRHKITKRGQNVTFRCDPISEHNRLYWYRQTLGQGPEFLTYFQNEAQLEKSRLLSDRFSAERPKGSFSTLEIQRTEQGDSAMYLCASSPRLERDEQYFGPGTRLTVT.

This clone was seen a single time. The genes are TRBV10-2 and TRBJ2-2; maybe TRBD2 (5 bases). The CDR3 has 16 amino acids. V lost 7 bases, J lost 7 bases, and 22 bases lay in between. The germline gives CDR1 WSHSY, CDR2 SAAADI. CDR3 nucleotides: TGCGCCAGCATGAGCGGAGCAGGCTCTATAATCGGGGAGCTGTTTTTT. The encoded protein is CASMSGAGSIIGELFF.

This clone was picked up one time. The rearrangement uses TRBV6-1 and TRBJ2-5, with D maybe TRBD1 (5 bases). V dropped 8 bases and J dropped 5 bases, with 18 bases sitting between them. The germline gives CDR1 MNHNS, CDR2 SASEGT. This CDR3 has 14 residues. The CDR3 here is CASRLGVGRETQYF. The CDR3 nucleotides are TGTGCCAGCCGTCTGGGTGTGGGGCGGGAGACCCAGTACTTC.

V gene TRBV5-1 combines with J gene TRBJ2-6, with TRBD2 identical over 8 bases. Germline V lookup: CDR1 SGHRS, CDR2 YFSETQ. The CDR3 consists of 19 residues. V shed 0 bases and J 0 bases; nucleotides not matched to a gene: 8. The CDR3 sequence: CASSLAPAGGYSGANVLTF. CDR3 sequence (DNA): TGCGCCAGCAGCTTGGCACCCGCGGGGGGATACTCTGGGGCCAACGTCCTGACTTTC.

The V and J genes are TRBV2 and TRBJ2-7; weak D call: TRBD2 (6 bases). The length of the CDR3 is 15 residues. Looked up from germline, CDR1 is SNHLY and CDR2 is FYNNEI. Trimming shortened V by 2 bases and J by 2 bases, and 13 bases separated the two germline ends. CDR3: CASSETSQIPYEQYF. The CDR3, as DNA: TGTGCCAGCAGTGAAACTAGCCAGATACCCTACGAGCAGTACTTC.

The rearrangement uses TRBV4-1 and TRBJ2-7, with 10 positions matching TRBD1. In germline, CDR1 is MGHRA, CDR2 YSYEKL. The CDR3 sequence is 15 residues long. V gave up 4 bases and J gave up 2 bases; unmatched junction bases: 5. CDR3 region: CASSLGQGLTYEQYF. For the CDR3, the DNA is TGCGCCAGCAGCCTGGGACAGGGGCTTACCTACGAGCAGTACTTC.

The J gene is TRBJ1-2, the V gene TRBV9, with 7 positions matching TRBD1. This CDR3 is 14 amino acids long. V lost 1 base to trimming and J lost 6 bases; unmatched junction nucleotides: 6. Germline V lookup: CDR1 SGDLS, CDR2 YYNGEE. CDR3 sequence (DNA): TGTGCCAGCAGCGTACCCGACAGGGTGCATGGCTACACCTTC. This sequence encodes CASSVPDRVHGYTF.